The sequence of this TCR beta chain was determined in a study of response to subunit inactivated influenza vaccine. General study points: With each seasonal influenza vaccination, the authors suggested, few new T cells are recruited.

To note about this clonotype: Its cognate antigen is unknown.

The CDR3 has 15 residues. Trimming left V 0 bases short and J 5 bases short, with 13 bases between. CDR1 DFQATT and CDR2 SNEGSKA come from the germline V gene (reference sequence). One entry per CDR3 protein results from TCRdb running MiXCR on the RT-PCR reads. The profile covers 700,000 to 800,000 distinct CDR3 sequences, with 18% appearing a single time and approximately 10% taken by the ten largest. This receptor was identified in a middle-aged man who received an inactivated influenza vaccine. This sequence joins TRBV20-1 and TRBJ2-2; a weak D match, TRBD2 (6 bases). This sample comprised PBMCs from blood, obtained more than 4 days after vaccination. CDR3 nucleotides: TGCAGTGCTAGAGAGTCCGGGAGAAGAACCGGGGAGCTGTTTTTT. It encodes CSARESGRRTGELFF.